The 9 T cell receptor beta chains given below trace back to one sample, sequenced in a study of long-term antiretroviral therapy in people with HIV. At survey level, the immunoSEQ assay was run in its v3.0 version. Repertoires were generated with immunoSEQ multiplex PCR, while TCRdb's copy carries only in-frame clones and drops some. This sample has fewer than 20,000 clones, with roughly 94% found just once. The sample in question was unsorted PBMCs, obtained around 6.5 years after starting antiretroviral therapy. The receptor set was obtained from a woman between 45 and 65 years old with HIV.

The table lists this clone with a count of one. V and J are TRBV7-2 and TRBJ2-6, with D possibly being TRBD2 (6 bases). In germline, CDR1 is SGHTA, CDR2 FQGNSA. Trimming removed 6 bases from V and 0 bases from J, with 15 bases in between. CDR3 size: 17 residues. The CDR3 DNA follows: TGTGCCAGCAGTCTAACGGGAGCGCCCTCTGGGGCCAACGTCCTGACTTTC. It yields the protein CASSLTGAPSGANVLTF.

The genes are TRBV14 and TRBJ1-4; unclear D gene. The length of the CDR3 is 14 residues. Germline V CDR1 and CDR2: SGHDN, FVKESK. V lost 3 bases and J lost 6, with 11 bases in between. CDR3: CASSQMQVYEKLFF. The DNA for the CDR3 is TGTGCCAGCAGCCAGATGCAGGTTTATGAAAAACTGTTTTTT.

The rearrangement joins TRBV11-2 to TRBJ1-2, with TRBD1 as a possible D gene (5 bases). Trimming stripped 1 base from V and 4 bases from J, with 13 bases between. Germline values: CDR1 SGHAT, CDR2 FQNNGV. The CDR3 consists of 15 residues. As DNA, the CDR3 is TGTGCCAGCAGCTTAGCGGCAGGGTATCGCTATGGCTACACCTTC. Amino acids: CASSLAAGYRYGYTF.

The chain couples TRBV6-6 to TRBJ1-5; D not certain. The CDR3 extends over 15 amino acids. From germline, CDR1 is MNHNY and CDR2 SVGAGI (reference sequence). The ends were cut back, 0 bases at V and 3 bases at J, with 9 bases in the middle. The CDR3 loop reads CASSYSVPVNQPQHF. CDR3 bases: TGTGCCAGCAGTTACTCGGTCCCGGTCAATCAGCCCCAGCATTTT.

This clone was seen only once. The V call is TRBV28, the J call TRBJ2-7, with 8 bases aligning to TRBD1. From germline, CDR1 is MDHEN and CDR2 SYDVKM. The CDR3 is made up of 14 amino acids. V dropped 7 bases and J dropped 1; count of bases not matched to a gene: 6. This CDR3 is CASTGTGLSYEQYF. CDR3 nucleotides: TGTGCCAGCACTGGGACAGGATTATCCTACGAGCAGTACTTC.

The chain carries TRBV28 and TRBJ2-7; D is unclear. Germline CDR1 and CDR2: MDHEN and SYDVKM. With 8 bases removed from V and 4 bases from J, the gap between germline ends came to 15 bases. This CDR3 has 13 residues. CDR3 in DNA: TGTGCCAGCGTCATGCATCAGACGTACGAGCAGTACTTC. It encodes CASVMHQTYEQYF.

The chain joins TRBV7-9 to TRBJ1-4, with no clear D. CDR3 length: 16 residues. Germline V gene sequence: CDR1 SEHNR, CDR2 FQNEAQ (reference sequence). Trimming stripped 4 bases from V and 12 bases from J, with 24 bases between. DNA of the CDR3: TGTGCCAGCAGCTCCTCAACAACCGGACCAAAGGCGGAACTGTTTTTT. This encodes CASSSSTTGPKAELFF. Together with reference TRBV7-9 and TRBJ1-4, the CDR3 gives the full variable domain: DTGVSQNPRHKITKRGQNVTFRCDPISEHNRLYWYRQTLGQGPEFLTYFQNEAQLEKSRLLSDRFSAERPKGSFSTLEIQRTEQGDSAMYLCASSSSTTGPKAELFFGSGTQLSVL.

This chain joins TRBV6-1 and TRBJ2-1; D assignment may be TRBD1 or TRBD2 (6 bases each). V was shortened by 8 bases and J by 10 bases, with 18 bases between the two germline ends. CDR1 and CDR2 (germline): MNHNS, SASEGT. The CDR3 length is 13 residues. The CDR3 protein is CASSRGALWEQFF. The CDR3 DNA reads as TGTGCCAGCTCAAGGGGGGCCCTATGGGAGCAGTTCTTC.

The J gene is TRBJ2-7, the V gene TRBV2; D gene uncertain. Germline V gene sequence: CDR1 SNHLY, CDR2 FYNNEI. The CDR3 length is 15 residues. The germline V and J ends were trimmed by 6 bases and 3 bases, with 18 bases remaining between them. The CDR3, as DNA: TGTGCCAGCAGGGCAGGACCGACGCCCGTCTACGAGCAGTACTTC. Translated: CASRAGPTPVYEQYF.